These 25 T cell receptor beta chains were all obtained from the same sample, sequenced in a study of blood T cell repertoires in COVID-19. Data came from immunoSEQ multiplex PCR; TCRdb stores just in-frame clones and leaves some out. The sample holds 200,000 to 250,000 clones, more than 80% seen once. The sequenced sample was peripheral blood. The receptors were gathered from an elderly woman with COVID-19, enrolled during active disease.

The rearrangement links TRBV28 to TRBJ1-5; no reliable D call. The germline gives CDR1 MDHEN, CDR2 SYDVKM. The CDR3 is made up of 15 amino acids. Trimming removed 3 bases at V and 0 bases at J, with 9 bases between. CDR3 nucleotide sequence: TGTGCCAGCAGTTTCCAGGCATATAGCAATCAGCCCCAGCATTTT. This translates into CASSFQAYSNQPQHF.

On this clone: Its ends do not fully match the called genes, so a read error is possible. The gene calls are TRBV6-6 and TRBJ1-1; 9 bases match TRBD1. The CDR3 sequence is 13 residues long. Germline V lookup: CDR1 MNHNY, CDR2 SVGAGI (reference sequence). CDR3 nucleotide sequence: TGTGCCAGCAGGCCCGGACAGGGGACCGAAGCTTCCTTT. Encoded protein: CASRPGQGTEASF.

The chain recombines TRBV6-5 with TRBJ1-5; D is possibly TRBD1 (5 bases). Trimming pared 2 bases from V and 4 bases from J, leaving 9 bases between. Germline V gene lookup returns CDR1 MNHEY and CDR2 SVGAGI. The CDR3 has 14 residues. CDR3 sequence reads: CASSYMGRNQPQHF. The CDR3 bases are TGTGCCAGCAGTTACATGGGGCGGAATCAGCCCCAGCATTTT.

The rearrangement joins TRBV9 to TRBJ1-1; D gene uncertain. Trimming stripped 2 bases from V and 1 base from J, with 15 bases between. Germline V gene lookup returns CDR1 SGDLS and CDR2 YYNGEE. The CDR3 loop spans 16 amino acids. The CDR3 DNA reads TGTGCCAGCAGCGTCGGTCTTAGGCAGGCGAACACTGAAGCTTTCTTT. Translation: CASSVGLRQANTEAFF.

This clone appeared a single time. V gene TRBV24-1 combines with J gene TRBJ2-1, with D tentatively TRBD1 (5 bases). With 0 bases removed from V and 8 bases from J, the gap between germline ends came to 10 bases. The germline V gene encodes CDR1 KGHDR and CDR2 SFDVKD. The CDR3 is 14 residues long. The DNA of the CDR3 is TGTGCCACCAGTGATTTGAGGGGCAGGGATGAGCAGTTCTTC. Its protein is CATSDLRGRDEQFF.

The rearrangement uses TRBV25-1 and TRBJ2-1; D unresolved. CDR3 length equals 15 residues. Looked up from germline, CDR1 is MGHDK and CDR2 is SYGVNS. V was shortened by 3 bases and J by 5 bases, with 14 bases between the two germline ends. The CDR3 coding sequence is TGTGCCAGCAGTGATTCAGTACGCGGTGACAATGAGCAGTTCTTC. Amino acid sequence: CASSDSVRGDNEQFF.

The chain links TRBV2 to TRBJ1-1; D is uncertain. The CDR3 is made up of 12 amino acids. V was pared by 5 bases and J by 3 bases, with 7 bases between. CDR1 is SNHLY and CDR2 is FYNNEI in the germline V gene. The CDR3, as DNA: TGTGCCAGCAGTTTGGGCTACACTGAAGCTTTCTTT. It yields the protein CASSLGYTEAFF.

This rearrangement joins TRBV29-1 to TRBJ2-1; maybe TRBD2 (5 bases). The CDR3 has 11 residues. V shed 4 bases and J shed 12 bases, with 13 bases lying between them. From germline, CDR1 is SQVTM and CDR2 ANQGSEA. The CDR3 protein is CSVAPGFRQFF. CDR3 bases: TGCAGCGTTGCTCCGGGGTTTAGGCAGTTCTTC.

A few counts support this clone. The rearrangement uses TRBV28 and TRBJ1-5; D gene unclear. The germline V gene encodes CDR1 MDHEN and CDR2 SYDVKM. Trimming stripped 6 bases from V and 0 bases from J, with 15 bases between. The CDR3 length is 16 residues. For the CDR3, the DNA is TGTGCCAGCAGCCCTACCGCACGTATTAGCAATCAGCCCCAGCATTTT. This codes for CASSPTARISNQPQHF.

The rearrangement joins TRBV18 to TRBJ2-3; D gene ambiguous. The CDR3 extends over 14 amino acids. Trimming stripped 1 base from V and 2 bases from J, with 7 bases between. CDR1 is KGHSH, CDR2 LQKENI, per germline. DNA of the CDR3: TGTGCCAGCTCACCACTGGCCTCCACAGATACGCAGTATTTT. Translated: CASSPLASTDTQYF. The full variable domain, completed using reference TRBV18 and TRBJ2-3, is NAGVMQNPRHLVRRRGQEARLRCSPMKGHSHVYWYRQLPEEGLKFMVYLQKENIIDESGMPKERFSAEFPKEGPSILRIQQVVRGDSAAYFCASSPLASTDTQYFGPGTRLTVL.

V is TRBV9 and J is TRBJ2-3; 7 bases match TRBD1. Germline CDR1 and CDR2: SGDLS and YYNGEE. The CDR3 is 15 amino acids. V shed 0 bases and J 2 bases; nucleotides not matched to a gene: 3. The CDR3: CASSVVGTATDTQYF. The CDR3 DNA reads TGTGCCAGCAGCGTAGTAGGGACAGCCACAGATACGCAGTATTTT.

This rearrangement joins TRBV6-5 to TRBJ2-3; maybe TRBD1 (5 bases). The CDR3 contains 13 residues. V was cut by 8 bases and J by 9 bases, with 18 bases left in between. CDR1 and CDR2 from the germline V gene are MNHEY and SVGAGI. The CDR3, as DNA: TGTGCCAGCGGGGCGCCTGCCGTGGGAACGCAGTATTTT. This gives the protein CASGAPAVGTQYF.

The chain has TRBV6-1 and TRBJ2-7; TRBD2 is a possible D gene (6 bases). The ends were cut back, 2 bases at V and 0 bases at J, with 11 bases in the middle. The CDR3 length is 15 residues. The V gene's germline CDR1 is MNHNS and CDR2 SASEGT. For the CDR3, the DNA is TGTGCCAGCAGTGAAAGGGGACTGAGCTCCTACGAGCAGTACTTC. It translates to CASSERGLSSYEQYF.

The chain uses TRBV29-1 and TRBJ1-1; 7 bases line up with TRBD1. Germline lookup yields CDR1 SQVTM and CDR2 ANQGSEA. Germline trimming cut 7 bases from V and 3 bases from J; bases unmatched to any gene: 11. This CDR3 region has 14 residues. CDR3 coding DNA: TGCAGCGCTCTGACCGGGACAGTCTACACTGAAGCTTTCTTT. This gives the protein CSALTGTVYTEAFF.

A few counts support this clone. The rearrangement joins TRBV3-1 (or the pseudogene TRBV3-2) to TRBJ1-3, with D unresolved. V was cut by 0 bases and J by 0 bases, with 6 bases left in between. Germline CDR1 and CDR2: LGHDT and YNNKEL (reference sequence). This CDR3 is built from 15 residues. The CDR3 reads CASSQDLSSGNTIYF. In DNA form, the CDR3 reads TGTGCCAGCAGCCAAGACCTCAGCTCTGGAAACACCATATATTTT.

CDR3 nucleotides: TGTGCCAGCAAGCTCTCAGGGCCCGAGCAGTACTTC. This sequence encodes CASKLSGPEQYF. The chain uses TRBV2 and TRBJ2-7, with D possibly matching TRBD1 (5 bases). CDR1 and CDR2 from the germline V gene are SNHLY and FYNNEI. V dropped 7 bases and J dropped 6 bases, with 13 bases sitting between them. The CDR3 has 12 residues.

V and J are TRBV3-1 (or the pseudogene TRBV3-2) and TRBJ1-1, with D possibly being TRBD1 (6 bases). Germline V gene data show CDR1 as LGHDT and CDR2 as YNNKEL (reference sequence). CDR3 length: 14 residues. V lost 4 bases and J 7 bases, leaving 16 bases between the germline ends. CDR3 bases: TGTGCCAGCAGCCCCTTGGGGGGGGCGAGTGAAGCTTTCTTT. The encoded protein is CASSPLGGASEAFF.

The chain has TRBV28 and TRBJ2-3; TRBD1 aligns across 7 bases. Germline V CDR1 and CDR2: MDHEN, SYDVKM. The CDR3 contains 12 residues. Losses at the gene ends were 10 bases for V and 8 bases for J; bases not matched to a gene: 9. The DNA for the CDR3 is TGTGCCACCAGCAAGGGACAGCTTACGCAGTATTTT. Its translation is CATSKGQLTQYF. The entire variable domain, with the rest obtained from reference TRBV28 and TRBJ2-3, is as follows: DVKVTQSSRYLVKRTGEKVFLECVQDMDHENMFWYRQDPGLGLRLIYFSYDVKMKEKGDIPEGYSVSREKKERFSLILESASTNQTSMYLCATSKGQLTQYFGPGTRLTVL.

The chain recombines TRBV9 with TRBJ2-1, with 7 positions matching TRBD2. This CDR3 region has 16 residues. Germline trimming cut 0 bases from V and 3 bases from J; bases unmatched to any gene: 6. Germline assignment: CDR1 SGDLS and CDR2 YYNGEE. The DNA for the CDR3 is TGTGCCAGCAGCGTAGATGCGGGAGAGCACTACAATGAGCAGTTCTTC. Translated, it gives CASSVDAGEHYNEQFF.

V usage is TRBV6-5 and J usage is TRBJ2-5; 8 nucleotides agree with TRBD2. This CDR3 is built from 13 residues. The V and J ends lost 4 bases and 5 bases, in that order; junction bases with no gene match: 3. Germline V CDR1 and CDR2: MNHEY, SVGAGI. The DNA of the CDR3 is TGTGCCAGCAGTTTGACTAGCGCGGAGACCCAGTACTTC. Its translation is CASSLTSAETQYF.

This clone was seen just once. This sequence joins TRBV5-5 and TRBJ2-7, with 7 bases aligning to TRBD2. The V and J ends lost 4 bases and 8 bases, in that order; junction bases with no gene match: 6. The CDR3 length is 12 residues. Germline values: CDR1 SGHKS, CDR2 YYEKEE (reference sequence). The CDR3 DNA sequence: TGTGCCAGCAGCCCCGGACTAGGGAAGCAGTACTTC. Its translation: CASSPGLGKQYF.

This rearrangement joins TRBV7-3 to TRBJ2-1, with TRBD2 identical over 9 bases. J lost 0 bases, V lost 5 bases, and 5 bases had no gene match. Germline CDR1 and CDR2: SGHTA and FQGTGA. The CDR3 sequence is 16 residues long. The CDR3 sequence: CASSPLAGASYNEQFF. The CDR3 bases are TGTGCCAGCAGCCCCTTAGCGGGGGCCTCCTACAATGAGCAGTTCTTC.

The chain uses TRBV14 and TRBJ2-1; no clear D. Trimming pared 4 bases from V and 0 bases from J, leaving 7 bases between. This CDR3 spans 14 amino acids. The V gene's germline CDR1 is SGHDN and CDR2 FVKESK. The CDR3 loop is CASSPGSSYNEQFF. CDR3 nucleotide sequence: TGTGCCAGCAGCCCCGGTAGCTCCTACAATGAGCAGTTCTTC.

The rearrangement joins TRBV14 to TRBJ2-4; D is perhaps TRBD2 (5 bases). The V end was cut by 2 bases, the J end by 11 bases, with 19 bases between. Germline CDR1 SGHDN, CDR2 FVKESK. This CDR3 has 15 residues. The CDR3 loop is CASSQFAGAPSLQYF. The CDR3 nucleotides read TGTGCCAGCAGCCAATTCGCGGGCGCGCCCAGCCTTCAGTACTTC.

The chain links TRBV18 to TRBJ2-1, with D possibly TRBD1 on 6 matching bases. The CDR3 runs 15 residues. V was cut by 0 bases and J by 5 bases, with 11 bases left in between. The germline V gene encodes CDR1 KGHSH and CDR2 LQKENI. For the CDR3, the DNA is TGTGCCAGCTCACCACCCAGGACAGAAAACAATGAGCAGTTCTTC. This encodes CASSPPRTENNEQFF.